This T cell receptor (beta chain) is drawn from a study of CD4 T cells in relation to SARS-CoV-2 and coronaviruses. On the study more broadly: ViraFEST: approximately 10-day antigen culture of PBMCs, then TCR beta CDR3 sequencing. Negative control cultures got HIV-1 Nef peptides or no peptide. The restricting HLA molecule for shared crossreactive spike epitopes was mapped.

Concerning this clone itself: The target antigen is unknown.

Measured with immunoSEQ multiplex PCR; TCRdb has only the in-frame clones, and not every one. The top ten clones hold about a quarter of a sample with 15,000 to 17,000 clones, approximately 80% of them seen once. In germline, CDR1 is LGHNT, CDR2 FRNRAP. CDR3 length equals 17 residues. J was trimmed by 6 bases and V by 2 bases; bases with no gene match: 11. The unexposed donors gave CD4+ T cells in about 2010-2018, prior to COVID-19. After about 11 days of culture, CD4+ T cells were isolated. Testing used SARS-CoV-2 S/N and four cold-coronavirus spikes on unexposed-donor CD4+ T cells, cells permitting.

The TCR was taken from a human donor in good health. The sample consisted of CD4+ T cells from PBMCs, cultured in vitro. The rearrangement links TRBV12-5 to TRBJ2-2; 8 bases fit TRBD2. The CDR3 sequence: CASGLIRGRSLAGELFF. CDR3 nucleotides: TGTGCTAGTGGTTTGATCCGCGGGAGGTCGCTGGCCGGGGAGCTGTTTTTT.